A selection of T cell receptor beta chains follows, all from one sample in a study of T cell responses to AZD1222 COVID-19 vaccine. Assay used: immunoSEQ multiplex PCR; TCRdb lists only in-frame clones, some missing. The sample yields approximately 75,000 clones, over 75% seen once. The specimen comprised peripheral blood, sampled 28 days after the second AZD1222 dose. The receptors originated from an adult who received the AZD1222 COVID-19 vaccine. CDR3s include the opening cysteine and the closing phenylalanine or tryptophan. Fields, in order: CDR3 protein, J gene, V gene.

CDR3: CASSLARGTGQPQHF; J: TRBJ1-5; V: TRBV18
CDR3: CASSASGTGGKTFF; J: TRBJ1-1; V: TRBV9
CDR3: CASRVRKTQYF; J: TRBJ2-5; V: TRBV6-5
CDR3: CASSLRGGTEAFF; J: TRBJ1-1; V: TRBV4-2
CDR3: CASSQTGLGETQYF; J: TRBJ2-5; V: TRBV4-1
CDR3: CASNIPGLAVPNEQFF; J: TRBJ2-1; V: TRBV2
CDR3: CASSLGTFMNTEAFF; J: TRBJ1-1; V: TRBV19
CDR3: CASSFLGGTGNNEQFF; J: TRBJ2-1; V: TRBV5-1
CDR3: CASSQFGGSGEQFF; J: TRBJ2-1; V: TRBV3-1/TRBV3-2
CDR3: CAWSEEEAFF; J: TRBJ1-1; V: TRBV30
CDR3: CASSLPGAGVLNEQFF; J: TRBJ2-1; V: TRBV3-1/TRBV3-2
CDR3: CASTRQGGNGYTF; J: TRBJ1-2; V: TRBV5-4
CDR3: CASSVVSGGSYGYTF; J: TRBJ1-2; V: TRBV2
CDR3: CATKQNRAGYQPQHF; J: TRBJ1-5; V: TRBV2
CDR3: CASSLKKSDTQYF; J: TRBJ2-3; V: TRBV3-1/TRBV3-2
CDR3: CAWTLGRVYNEQFF; J: TRBJ2-1; V: TRBV30
CDR3: CASSPDRFGLQPQHF; J: TRBJ1-5; V: TRBV7-9
CDR3: CASSLGGAGTDTQYF; J: TRBJ2-3; V: TRBV28
CDR3: CASTRGLAGTPSTDTQYF; J: TRBJ2-3; V: TRBV19
CDR3: CASSVYEQYF; J: TRBJ2-7; V: TRBV6-4
CDR3: CASSPHRQGAFAEAFF; J: TRBJ1-1; V: TRBV3-1/TRBV3-2
CDR3: CASRTDSYEQYF; J: TRBJ2-7; V: TRBV2
CDR3: CASGLLTAGRETQYF; J: TRBJ2-5; V: TRBV27
CDR3: CASRLRGLDTQYF; J: TRBJ2-3; V: TRBV28
CDR3: CASSSTRTLDTQYF; J: TRBJ2-3; V: TRBV6-5
CDR3: CASRQLMGSSYEQYF; J: TRBJ2-7; V: TRBV6-5
CDR3: CASSPAAIAGANVLTF; J: TRBJ2-6; V: TRBV5-1
CDR3: CAISETSGGGNEQFF; J: TRBJ2-1; V: TRBV10-3
CDR3: CASSFVAGAGELFF; J: TRBJ2-2; V: TRBV5-5
CDR3: CASSLNRGNIMNTEAFF; J: TRBJ1-1; V: TRBV11-2
CDR3: CASSEGAGGPRNPYNEQFF; J: TRBJ2-1; V: TRBV6-1
CDR3: CASRSSPSNTGELFF; J: TRBJ2-2; V: TRBV6-5
CDR3: CASTAALAEAFF; J: TRBJ1-1; V: TRBV19